The text below deals with one TCR beta chain. Its antigen is undetermined. PCR involved 60 Vbeta and 13 Jbeta primers. Only in-frame clones appear in the TCRdb table, and some are missing; sequencing was by immunoSEQ multiplex PCR. The table has under 200,000 clones, approximately 78% seen once. The V gene end was trimmed by 8 bases and the J gene end by 5 bases; junction bases not matched to a gene: 10. Germline CDR1 LNHDA, CDR2 SQIVND (reference sequence). This CDR3 has 14 residues. The data derive from a study of cytomegalovirus exposure and HLA in healthy donors. Study-level findings and limits: The authors confirmed in vitro that a few CMV-associated chains were specific for CMV antigens. The study recorded more than 150 TCR beta chains that were cytomegalovirus-associated. Some V segments, TRBV6-2 and TRBV6-3 among them, were indistinguishable and were therefore excluded.

Sequencing used PBMCs. The chain employs TRBV19 and TRBJ2-5; 8 nucleotides align to TRBD2. This TCR derives from a girl aged 2 to 10 in good health and CMV-seropositive. The CDR3 loop reads CASSRTSYRETQYF. The DNA of the CDR3 is TGTGCCAGTTCCCGGACTAGCTATAGGGAGACCCAGTACTTC.